In this sample, the clone carrying this T cell receptor beta chain is medium-sized. What it binds is not known. Method: immunoSEQ multiplex PCR; TCRdb's copy keeps in-frame clones and lacks some. The profile shows roughly 17,000 clones, roughly 90% of them singletons. The sample belongs to a study of OX40 agonist ivuxolimab in advanced cancers. On the study more broadly: Previous treatment with anti-PD-1, anti-PD-L1 or anti-CTLA-4 therapy was allowed; over 35% had received some. Study-level results: Some patients without response likewise showed low normalized clonal expansion.

Germline lookup yields CDR1 LNHDA and CDR2 SQIVND (reference sequence). The junction had 15 bases not matched to a gene; V was cut back by 6 bases and J by 4 bases. The length of the CDR3 is 17 residues. This receptor was obtained from an adult with an advanced solid tumor such as melanoma, head and neck, liver or kidney cancer. The material was CD4+ or CD8+ T cells sorted from blood, obtained in a trial of the OX40 agonist ivuxolimab. This chain uses TRBV19 with TRBJ2-1; 7 nucleotides align to TRBD2. The CDR3 DNA is TGTGCCAGTAGCCCCCACCCCCTAGCGGATAAGTACAATGAGCAGTTCTTC. Translation: CASSPHPLADKYNEQFF.